The 21 T cell receptor beta chains below come from one sample, sequenced in a study of T cells in Graves' hyperthyroidism and ophthalmopathy. TCR beta CDR3 regions were amplified from RNA transcripts. When the TCR CDR3 underwent first-round RT-PCR, the HTBI primer set was used. TCRdb analysed the multiplex PCR reads with MiXCR anew, one entry per CDR3 protein. The table includes about 640,000 distinct CDR3 sequences, 14% detected once. Sample: blood. The receptors come from a woman in her forties or fifties with Graves' ophthalmopathy.

The rearrangement uses TRBV20-1 and TRBJ2-7; 9 bases match TRBD1. The CDR3 is made up of 14 amino acids. The V gene's germline CDR1 is DFQATT and CDR2 SNEGSKA (reference sequence). Trimming removed 3 bases from V and 6 bases from J; junction bases left unmatched: 9. CDR3 loop: CSASRLTGGSEQYF. The CDR3 DNA is TGCAGTGCTAGCCGACTGACAGGGGGAAGCGAGCAGTACTTC.

This clonotype came up many times. The chain employs TRBV28 and TRBJ1-5, with TRBD1 as a possible D gene (5 bases). Germline CDR1 MDHEN, CDR2 SYDVKM. V lost 5 bases and J lost 0, with 17 bases in between. The CDR3 length is 17 residues. CDR3: CASSGTDDVNSNQPQHF. CDR3 in DNA: TGTGCCAGCAGTGGGACTGACGATGTCAATAGCAATCAGCCCCAGCATTTT.

This clonotype was recorded at least ten times. This chain uses TRBV28 with TRBJ1-4; D possibly corresponds to TRBD1 (5 bases). The length of the CDR3 is 16 residues. The V end was cut by 5 bases, the J end by 10 bases, with 23 bases between. Germline values: CDR1 MDHEN, CDR2 SYDVKM. CDR3 DNA: TGTGCCAGCAGTAGTAAGCGGGGGAGTAAAATAAGAAAACTGTTTTTT. This encodes CASSSKRGSKIRKLFF.

This clonotype came up a few times. The gene calls are TRBV5-1 and TRBJ2-3; no reliable D call. Germline values: CDR1 SGHRS, CDR2 YFSETQ. This CDR3 is 15 amino acids long. V was clipped by 1 base and J by 0 bases, with 9 bases between them. This CDR3 is CASSLSQVSTDTQYF. Here the CDR3 DNA reads TGCGCCAGCAGCTTGTCGCAAGTTAGCACAGATACGCAGTATTTT.

V and J are TRBV19 and TRBJ1-1; D ambiguous. CDR1 and CDR2 from the germline V gene are LNHDA and SQIVND (reference sequence). The V end lost 1 base, the J end lost 0 bases, and 12 bases lay between the germline ends. The CDR3 has 16 residues. The CDR3 nucleotides are TGTGCCAGTAGTATAGCCCCCCAGCAACTGAACACTGAAGCTTTCTTT. Translated: CASSIAPQQLNTEAFF. The full variable domain, with the rest looked up from reference TRBV19 and TRBJ1-1, is DGGITQSPKYLFRKEGQNVTLSCEQNLNHDAMYWYRQDPGQGLRLIYYSQIVNDFQKGDIAEGYSVSREKKESFPLTVTSAQKNPTAFYLCASSIAPQQLNTEAFFGQGTRLTVV.

This clonotype was observed a handful of times. V usage is TRBV4-1 and J usage is TRBJ1-2; D unresolved. Germline V gives CDR1 MGHRA, CDR2 YSYEKL. V was pared by 0 bases and J by 4 bases, with 12 bases between. The CDR3 runs 15 residues. The CDR3 DNA reads as TGCGCCAGCAGCCAAGATGGTCAGCAACGCTATGGCTACACCTTC. Its protein product is CASSQDGQQRYGYTF.

This clonotype was observed many times. The chain links TRBV2 to TRBJ1-5; D is uncertain. CDR3 length: 13 amino acids. From germline, CDR1 is SNHLY and CDR2 FYNNEI. Trimming cost V 4 bases and J 1 base, with 5 bases left between them. CDR3 sequence: CASSARSNQPQHF. CDR3 nucleotides: TGTGCCAGCAGTGCCCGGAGCAATCAGCCCCAGCATTTT.

This clonotype came up many times. The J gene is TRBJ2-7, the V gene TRBV7-9; 13 bases are a match to TRBD2. Germline CDR1 and CDR2: SEHNR and FQNEAQ (reference sequence). This CDR3 is built from 19 residues. The J segment lost 2 bases and the V segment lost 1 base, leaving 11 bases of the junction unmatched. The CDR3 DNA sequence: TGTGCCAGCAGCTTAGTGTTCGGGACTAGCGGGATTAGCGCCTACGAGCAGTACTTC. This encodes CASSLVFGTSGISAYEQYF.

This clonotype appeared a few times. This chain connects TRBV5-1 to TRBJ2-3; 10 bases are shared with TRBD2. This CDR3 has 16 amino acids. The germline V gene encodes CDR1 SGHRS and CDR2 YFSETQ. V shed 5 bases and J 0 bases; nucleotides not matched to a gene: 6. CDR3 protein: CASRLAGLFSTDTQYF. CDR3 nucleotides: TGCGCCAGCAGACTAGCGGGATTGTTTAGCACAGATACGCAGTATTTT.

There are many counts of this clonotype. The V and J genes are TRBV11-2 and TRBJ1-3, with 9 positions matching TRBD1. The CDR3 has 16 amino acids. From germline, CDR1 is SGHAT and CDR2 FQNNGV. V trimming: 6 bases; J trimming: 2 bases; junction bases outside the gene matches: 8. The CDR3 protein is CASRPGQGGPGNTIYF. The CDR3 DNA is TGTGCCAGCAGGCCGGGACAGGGCGGCCCTGGAAACACCATATATTTT.

This clonotype has a handful of counts. The V gene is TRBV24-1, the J gene TRBJ2-1, with 8 bases fitting TRBD2. The CDR3 runs to 16 residues. J lost 5 bases, V lost 7 bases, and 12 bases had no gene match. Germline CDR1 is KGHDR and CDR2 is SFDVKD. Here the CDR3 DNA reads TGTGCCACCAGCGCCCTGTGGGCGGGGGGAAACAATGAGCAGTTCTTC. This translates into CATSALWAGGNNEQFF.

This clonotype was found many times. The V gene is TRBV7-9, the J gene TRBJ2-7; 9 positions match TRBD1. CDR1 and CDR2 (germline): SEHNR, FQNEAQ (reference sequence). Germline trimming cut 5 bases from V and 7 bases from J; bases unmatched to any gene: 12. The CDR3 runs 15 residues. The CDR3 reads CASSPRDREGFEQYF. As DNA, the CDR3 is TGTGCCAGCAGCCCCCGGGACAGGGAGGGATTTGAGCAGTACTTC.

In its sample, this clonotype was seen many times. The chain couples TRBV11-2 to TRBJ2-2; D call uncertain. With 5 bases removed from V and 5 bases from J, the gap between germline ends came to 9 bases. Germline-derived CDR1 and CDR2 are SGHAT and FQNNGV. This CDR3 is 13 amino acids long. The CDR3 loop is CASSPYWTGELFF. CDR3 sequence (DNA): TGTGCCAGCAGCCCTTACTGGACCGGGGAGCTGTTTTTT.

The chain uses TRBV20-1 and TRBJ1-5; TRBD1 matches 9 bases. The ends lost 6 bases at V and 4 bases at J; junction bases unmatched: 7. This CDR3 is 14 amino acids long. Looked up from germline, CDR1 is DFQATT and CDR2 is SNEGSKA (reference sequence). In nucleotides, the CDR3 is TGCAGTGCATACGGGACAGGGACTAATCAGCCCCAGCATTTT. It is translated as CSAYGTGTNQPQHF.

This clonotype was seen many times. V and J are TRBV5-1 and TRBJ2-1; 11 nucleotides align to TRBD1. Looked up from germline, CDR1 is SGHRS and CDR2 is YFSETQ. CDR3 length equals 15 residues. V shed 6 bases, J shed 10 bases, and the junction held 12 bases outside the gene matches. The DNA of the CDR3 is TGCGCCAGCAACAACGGACAGGGGGCGGGTGAGGAGCAGTTCTTC. It is translated as CASNNGQGAGEEQFF.

This clonotype came up many times. V usage is TRBV28 and J usage is TRBJ2-3; D ambiguous. The CDR3 runs to 16 residues. In germline, CDR1 is MDHEN, CDR2 SYDVKM. Trimming stripped 3 bases from V and 4 bases from J, with 17 bases between. CDR3 bases: TGTGCCAGCAGTTTTAACACACAACCAGCAGCAGATACGCAGTATTTT. Protein: CASSFNTQPAADTQYF.

The rearrangement links TRBV5-1 to TRBJ1-6; 8 nucleotides line up with TRBD1. CDR3 length: 16 amino acids. CDR1 and CDR2 from the germline V gene are SGHRS and YFSETQ. The J segment lost 7 bases and the V segment lost 0 bases, leaving 6 bases of the junction unmatched. The CDR3 reads CASSLAPTGVNSPLHF. DNA for the CDR3: TGCGCCAGCAGCTTGGCCCCGACAGGGGTCAATTCACCCCTCCACTTT.

J is TRBJ1-1 and V is TRBV20-1; D is ambiguous. This CDR3 is built from 13 residues. V lost 0 bases, J lost 5 bases, and 10 bases lay in between. Germline V gene data show CDR1 as DFQATT and CDR2 as SNEGSKA (reference sequence). CDR3 residues: CSAREAGRTEAFF. Written as DNA, the CDR3 is TGCAGTGCTAGAGAGGCAGGAAGGACTGAAGCTTTCTTT.

The V call is TRBV19, the J call TRBJ2-1, with a tentative D call TRBD2 (5 bases). V gave up 6 bases and J gave up 3 bases, with 21 bases separating them. Germline V gene sequence: CDR1 LNHDA, CDR2 SQIVND (reference sequence). The CDR3 covers 17 residues. DNA of the CDR3: TGTGCCAGTAGCATCGGGGTGGGCAGATTCATCTACAATGAGCAGTTCTTC. Translation: CASSIGVGRFIYNEQFF.

This clonotype was seen many times. The chain couples TRBV20-1 to TRBJ1-1, with unresolved D. V was shortened by 2 bases and J by 3 bases, with 7 bases between the two germline ends. Germline V CDR1 and CDR2: DFQATT, SNEGSKA (reference sequence). The CDR3 contains 12 residues. CDR3 residues: CSARLGYTEAFF. In DNA, the CDR3 is TGCAGTGCTAGACTAGGGTACACTGAAGCTTTCTTT.

This clonotype was detected many times. The rearrangement joins TRBV20-1 to TRBJ2-3, with 10 bases fitting TRBD2. V lost 6 bases and J lost 2; bases outside the gene matches: 8. The V gene's germline CDR1 is DFQATT and CDR2 SNEGSKA (reference sequence). This CDR3 is 15 amino acids long. The CDR3 spells CSARPSGGFTDTQYF. DNA of the CDR3: TGCAGTGCCCGCCCTAGCGGGGGTTTCACAGATACGCAGTATTTT.